Listed here is a single T cell receptor (beta chain). What it binds is unknown. The CDR3 consists of 13 residues. CDR1 is SGHDT and CDR2 is YYEEEE in the germline V gene. V lost 4 bases, J lost 10 bases, and 17 bases lay in between. Repertoires were generated with immunoSEQ multiplex PCR, while TCRdb's copy carries only in-frame clones and drops some. The sample consists of around 30,000 clones, roughly nine tenths of them appearing once. The data derive from a study of OX40 agonist ivuxolimab in advanced cancers. Findings and limits, study-wide: Mean expanded clone counts were higher in CD8+ than CD4+ T cells.

Here the sequenced sample was CD4+ or CD8+ T cells sorted from blood, taken in a trial of the OX40 agonist ivuxolimab. The clonotype originates from an adult with an advanced solid tumor such as melanoma, head and neck, liver or kidney cancer. J is TRBJ1-1 and V is TRBV5-6; tentatively, D is TRBD1 (6 bases). The CDR3 sequence: CASSPRGLEGAFF. CDR3 DNA: TGTGCCAGCAGCCCCCGGGGGCTGGAGGGAGCTTTCTTT.